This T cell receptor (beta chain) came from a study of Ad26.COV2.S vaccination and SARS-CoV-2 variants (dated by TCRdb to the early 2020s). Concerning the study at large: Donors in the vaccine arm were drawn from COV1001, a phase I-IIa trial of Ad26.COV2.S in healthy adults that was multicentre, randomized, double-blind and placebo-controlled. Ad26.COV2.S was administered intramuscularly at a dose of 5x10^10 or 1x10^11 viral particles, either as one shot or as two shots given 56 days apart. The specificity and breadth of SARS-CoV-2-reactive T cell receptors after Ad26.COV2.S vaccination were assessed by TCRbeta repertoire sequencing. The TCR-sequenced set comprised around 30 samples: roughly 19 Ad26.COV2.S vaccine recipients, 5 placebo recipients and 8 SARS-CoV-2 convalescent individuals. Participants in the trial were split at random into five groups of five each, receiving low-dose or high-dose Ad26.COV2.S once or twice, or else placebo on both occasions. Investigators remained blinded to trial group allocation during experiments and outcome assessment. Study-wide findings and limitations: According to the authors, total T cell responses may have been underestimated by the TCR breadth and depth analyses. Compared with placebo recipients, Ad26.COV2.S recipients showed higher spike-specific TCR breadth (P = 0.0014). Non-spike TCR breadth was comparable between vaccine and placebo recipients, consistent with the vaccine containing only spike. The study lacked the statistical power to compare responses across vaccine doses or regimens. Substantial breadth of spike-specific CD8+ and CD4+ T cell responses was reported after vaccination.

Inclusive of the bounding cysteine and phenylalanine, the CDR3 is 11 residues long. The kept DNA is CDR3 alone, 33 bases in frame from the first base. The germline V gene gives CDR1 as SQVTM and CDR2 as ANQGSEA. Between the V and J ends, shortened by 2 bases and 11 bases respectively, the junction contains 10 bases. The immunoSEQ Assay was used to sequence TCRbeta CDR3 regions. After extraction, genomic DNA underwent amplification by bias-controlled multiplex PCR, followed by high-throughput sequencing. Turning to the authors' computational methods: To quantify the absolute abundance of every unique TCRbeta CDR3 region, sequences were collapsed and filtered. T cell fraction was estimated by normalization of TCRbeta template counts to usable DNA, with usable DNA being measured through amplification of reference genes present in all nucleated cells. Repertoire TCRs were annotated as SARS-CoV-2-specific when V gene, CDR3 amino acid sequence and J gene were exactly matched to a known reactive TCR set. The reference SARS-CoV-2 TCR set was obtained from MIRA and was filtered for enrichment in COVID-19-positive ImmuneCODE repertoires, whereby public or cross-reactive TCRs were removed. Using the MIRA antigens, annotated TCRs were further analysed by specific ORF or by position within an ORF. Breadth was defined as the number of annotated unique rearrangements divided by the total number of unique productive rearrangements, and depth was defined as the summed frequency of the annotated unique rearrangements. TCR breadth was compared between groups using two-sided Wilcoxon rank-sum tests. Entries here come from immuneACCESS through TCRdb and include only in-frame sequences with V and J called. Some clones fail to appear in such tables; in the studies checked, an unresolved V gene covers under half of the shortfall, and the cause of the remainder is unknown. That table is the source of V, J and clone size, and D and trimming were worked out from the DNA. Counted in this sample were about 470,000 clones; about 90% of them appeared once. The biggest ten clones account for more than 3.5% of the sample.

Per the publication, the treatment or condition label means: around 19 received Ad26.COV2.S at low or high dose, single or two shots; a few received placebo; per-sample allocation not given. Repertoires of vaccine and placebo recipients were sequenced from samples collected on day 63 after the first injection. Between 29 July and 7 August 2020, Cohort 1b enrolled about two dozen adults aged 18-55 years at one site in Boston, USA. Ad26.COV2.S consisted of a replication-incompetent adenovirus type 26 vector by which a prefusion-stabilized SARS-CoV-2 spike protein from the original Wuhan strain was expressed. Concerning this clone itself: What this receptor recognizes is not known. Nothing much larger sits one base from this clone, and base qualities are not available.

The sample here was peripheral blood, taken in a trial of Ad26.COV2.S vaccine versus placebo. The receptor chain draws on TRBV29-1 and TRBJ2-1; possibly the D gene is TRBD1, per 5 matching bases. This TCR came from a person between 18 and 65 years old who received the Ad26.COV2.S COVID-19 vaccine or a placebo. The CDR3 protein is CSVEQGNQQFF. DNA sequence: TGCAGCGTTGAACAGGGAAATCAGCAGTTCTTC.